What follows are 22 T cell receptor beta chains derived from one specimen sequenced in a study of cytomegalovirus exposure and HLA in healthy donors. Use of 60 Vbeta and 13 Jbeta primers characterized the PCR. The table came from immunoSEQ multiplex PCR; TCRdb's copy has only in-frame clones and leaves some out. This sample has around 150,000 clones, with 65% to 85% found just once. Sequencing input: PBMCs. Source of these receptors: a man aged 45-60 years in good health and CMV-seronegative.

This clone has more than one count but fewer than ten. The rearrangement joins TRBV30 to TRBJ1-5; D possibly corresponds to TRBD1 (6 bases). Germline-derived CDR1 and CDR2 are GTSNPN and SVGIG (reference sequence). V was pared by 5 bases and J by 6 bases, with 17 bases between. The CDR3 runs 14 residues. The chain's CDR3 is CAWAVSGGGQPQHF. The CDR3 DNA is TGTGCCTGGGCGGTCTCGGGGGGCGGTCAGCCCCAGCATTTT.

This chain uses TRBV19 with TRBJ1-6; 7 positions agree with TRBD1. Germline V CDR1 and CDR2: LNHDA, SQIVND (reference sequence). The CDR3 has 14 amino acids. Trimming at V came to 5 bases and at J to 4 bases, leaving 2 bases not matched to a gene. The CDR3 sequence: CASSVGQYNSPLHF. CDR3 DNA: TGTGCCAGTAGTGTGGGACAGTATAATTCACCCCTCCACTTT.

The genes are TRBV2 and TRBJ2-7; 7 positions agree with TRBD2. Germline V gene sequence: CDR1 SNHLY, CDR2 FYNNEI. The junction had 10 bases not matched to a gene; V was cut back by 0 bases and J by 2 bases. CDR3 size: 17 residues. The CDR3 nucleotides read TGTGCCAGCAGTGAAGCCGGGACCGGGAGGCTTACCTACGAGCAGTACTTC. It codes for CASSEAGTGRLTYEQYF.

The chain carries TRBV5-8 and TRBJ2-1, with 8 bases lining up with TRBD1. The CDR3 loop spans 16 amino acids. CDR1 is SGHTS, CDR2 YDEGEE, per germline. The trim removed 1 base at V and 8 bases at J, leaving 11 bases unmatched. Here the CDR3 DNA reads TGTGCCAGCAGCTTGCAACAGGGGGTCAGGGTGGATGAGCAGTTCTTC. Protein product: CASSLQQGVRVDEQFF.

V and J are TRBV19 and TRBJ1-4; 9 bases line up with TRBD1. Germline trimming cut 6 bases from V and 8 bases from J; bases unmatched to any gene: 7. Germline assignment: CDR1 LNHDA and CDR2 SQIVND (reference sequence). CDR3 size: 14 residues. The CDR3 DNA reads TGTGCCAGTAGCTCACAGGGGGCGGGCGAAAAACTGTTTTTT. The encoded protein is CASSSQGAGEKLFF.

CDR3 amino acids: CASSVRGQETNTGELFF. In nucleotides, the CDR3 is TGTGCCAGCAGTGTTAGGGGGCAGGAAACGAACACCGGGGAGCTGTTTTTT. The V call is TRBV2, the J call TRBJ2-2, with TRBD1 identical over 7 bases. CDR1 and CDR2 from the germline V gene are SNHLY and FYNNEI. The CDR3 extends over 17 amino acids. Losses at the gene ends were 4 bases for V and 0 bases for J; bases not matched to a gene: 8.

This chain uses TRBV10-1 with TRBJ2-1; D possibly corresponds to TRBD2 (5 bases). The CDR3 is 14 residues long. Germline V gene lookup returns CDR1 WNHNN and CDR2 SYGVQD (reference sequence). Trimming removed 2 bases at V and 5 bases at J, with 10 bases between. The chain's CDR3 is CASSETRGHNEQFF. The CDR3 DNA sequence: TGCGCCAGCAGTGAGACCAGAGGGCACAATGAGCAGTTCTTC.

This clone was seen a single time. The chain recombines TRBV6-5 with TRBJ2-7; D remains unclear. The length of the CDR3 is 14 residues. Trimming cost V 2 bases and J 2 bases, with 10 bases left between them. From germline, CDR1 is MNHEY and CDR2 SVGAGI. The CDR3 reads CASSYERLAYEQYF. The CDR3 coding sequence is TGTGCCAGCAGTTACGAGAGACTGGCCTACGAGCAGTACTTC.

The V call is TRBV28, the J call TRBJ2-7; D uncertain. Germline assignment: CDR1 MDHEN and CDR2 SYDVKM. This CDR3 region has 13 residues. Trimming cost V 2 bases and J 5 bases, with 10 bases left between them. CDR3 nucleotide sequence: TGTGCCAGCAGTTTACACTCGCGGAACGAGCAGTACTTC. Protein product: CASSLHSRNEQYF. The full variable domain, rest sourced from reference TRBV28 and TRBJ2-7, is DVKVTQSSRYLVKRTGEKVFLECVQDMDHENMFWYRQDPGLGLRLIYFSYDVKMKEKGDIPEGYSVSREKKERFSLILESASTNQTSMYLCASSLHSRNEQYFGPGTRLTVT.

The CDR3 nucleotides read TGTGCCAGTCTCGCCATTGGGGGCGCGTATGGCTACACCTTC. Amino acids: CASLAIGGAYGYTF. The V call is TRBV6-5, the J call TRBJ1-2, with a weak D call TRBD1 (6 bases). V dropped 9 bases and J dropped 5 bases, with 19 bases sitting between them. In germline, CDR1 is MNHEY, CDR2 SVGAGI. The CDR3 has 14 amino acids.

The chain uses TRBV7-6 and TRBJ2-5; perhaps TRBD2 as D (5 bases). There are 16 residues in the CDR3. Germline V gives CDR1 SGHVS, CDR2 FNYEAQ. Deletions cut 1 base from V and 0 bases from J, with 12 bases between. CDR3 amino acids: CASSLDADSYQETQYF. CDR3 DNA: TGTGCCAGCAGCTTAGACGCGGACTCGTACCAAGAGACCCAGTACTTC. The whole variable domain, filled in from reference TRBV7-6 and TRBJ2-5, reads GAGVSQSPRYKVTKRGQDVALRCDPISGHVSLYWYRQALGQGPEFLTYFNYEAQQDKSGLPNDRFSAERPEGSISTLTIQRTEQRDSAMYRCASSLDADSYQETQYFGPGTRLLVL.

The chain joins TRBV4-1 to TRBJ1-1, with a tentative D call TRBD1 (6 bases). The CDR3 runs 15 residues. From germline, CDR1 is MGHRA and CDR2 YSYEKL. Trimming took off 4 bases at V and 0 bases at J, with 12 bases between the two ends. CDR3 coding DNA: TGCGCCAGCAGCCGGTCGGACAGACTGAACACTGAAGCTTTCTTT. The encoded protein is CASSRSDRLNTEAFF.

The CDR3 reads CASSEGGKNTQYF. CDR3 coding DNA: TGTGCCAGCAGTGAAGGAGGGAAAAATACGCAGTATTTT. The chain carries TRBV2 and TRBJ2-3, with D possibly TRBD2 on 5 matching bases. The germline V gene has CDR1 SNHLY and CDR2 FYNNEI. Trimming removed 1 base at V and 7 bases at J, with 9 bases between. The length of the CDR3 is 13 residues.

A few counts support this clone. The V and J genes are TRBV6-5 and TRBJ2-5, with 9 bases lining up with TRBD2. The J call is doubtful: the DNA matches TRBJ2-7 better. Germline loops: CDR1 MNHEY, CDR2 SVGAGI. The CDR3 is 15 residues long. CDR3 bases: TGTGCCAGCAAGCCTAGCGGGATCTACTCCTACGAGCAGTACTTC. It is translated as CASKPSGIYSYEQYF.

The rearrangement links TRBV28 to TRBJ1-1, with TRBD1 as a possible D gene (6 bases). CDR1 and CDR2 (germline): MDHEN, SYDVKM. Between the trimmed V and J ends, which lost 6 bases and 0 bases, there was a span of 23 bases. CDR3 length equals 18 residues. CDR3 DNA: TGTGCCAGCAGCCTTGATCGACAGGAGCCGTCATTGAACACTGAAGCTTTCTTT. Protein: CASSLDRQEPSLNTEAFF.

This chain uses TRBV5-1 with TRBJ2-2; D possibly corresponds to TRBD1 (6 bases). In germline, CDR1 is SGHRS, CDR2 YFSETQ. Between the trimmed V and J ends, which lost 3 bases and 1 base, there was a span of 10 bases. The CDR3 has 15 amino acids. Here the CDR3 DNA reads TGCGCCAGCAGCTCCCGGACAGAGAACACCGGGGAGCTGTTTTTT. Translating it yields CASSSRTENTGELFF.

This clone appeared once. The CDR3 DNA sequence: TGTGCCAGCAGTGAACTGGGACAGGTCTTAGTCTATGGCTACACCTTC. The encoded protein is CASSELGQVLVYGYTF. The chain employs TRBV2 and TRBJ1-2, with 8 bases fitting TRBD1. Unmatched junction bases numbered 9, after V lost 2 bases and J lost 4 bases. Germline CDR1 reads SNHLY; CDR2 reads FYNNEI. This CDR3 spans 16 amino acids.

The J gene is TRBJ1-2, the V gene TRBV29-1, with D possibly TRBD1 on 5 matching bases. The CDR3 contains 14 residues. The V end lost 3 bases, the J end lost 0 bases, and 11 bases lay between the germline ends. CDR1 and CDR2 from the germline V gene are SQVTM and ANQGSEA. The CDR3 bases are TGCAGCGTTGATTCCAGGGAAGCTAACTATGGCTACACCTTC. This translates into CSVDSREANYGYTF.

The DNA of the CDR3 is TGTGCCAGCAGTCTAACTAGCGGGATGGGCAATGAGCAGTTCTTC. It codes for CASSLTSGMGNEQFF. The chain uses TRBV7-9 and TRBJ2-1, with 10 bases fitting TRBD2. V lost 6 bases and J lost 6; bases outside the gene matches: 8. The CDR3 contains 15 residues. Germline V gene lookup returns CDR1 SEHNR and CDR2 FQNEAQ (reference sequence).

The rearrangement links TRBV29-1 to TRBJ2-5, with D tentatively TRBD2 (6 bases). Germline V lookup: CDR1 SQVTM, CDR2 ANQGSEA. The CDR3 has 13 amino acids. The V end was cut by 7 bases, the J end by 5 bases, with 17 bases between. The CDR3 sequence is CSESRDRGETQYF. CDR3 DNA sequence: TGCAGCGAGAGCCGGGACCGGGGGGAGACCCAGTACTTC. Complete variable domain (other parts from reference TRBV29-1 and TRBJ2-5): SAVISQKPSRDICQRGTSLTIQCQVDSQVTMMFWYRQQPGQSLTLIATANQGSEATYESGFVIDKFPISRPNLTFSTLTVSNMSPEDSSIYLCSESRDRGETQYFGPGTRLLVL.

The chain carries TRBV28 and TRBJ2-7; tentatively, D is TRBD1 (6 bases). V lost 7 bases, J lost 2 bases, and 18 bases lay in between. Germline CDR1 reads MDHEN; CDR2 reads SYDVKM. This CDR3 has 15 residues. CDR3 protein: CASTGGGSSTYEQYF. The CDR3 nucleotides are TGTGCCAGCACGGGTGGGGGCTCTAGCACCTACGAGCAGTACTTC.

The chain employs TRBV4-2 and TRBJ2-5, with D perhaps TRBD2 (7 bases). The CDR3 extends over 14 amino acids. Trimming stripped 3 bases from V and 4 bases from J, with 12 bases between. Germline CDR1 reads LGHNA; CDR2 reads YNFKEQ. The CDR3 here is CASSQRGQRETQYF. In nucleotides, the CDR3 is TGTGCCAGCAGCCAGCGGGGGCAGAGAGAGACCCAGTACTTC.